This is a list of T cell receptor beta chains from one sample in a study of PD-L1 blockade in urothelial cancer. Assay: immunoSEQ multiplex PCR; the TCRdb copy retains only in-frame clones and omits some. The table has approximately 39,000 clones, more than 85% seen once. Sequences were derived from PBMCs, sampled around atezolizumab (anti-PD-L1) treatment. The receptors were gathered from a man between 60 and 75 years old with urothelial cancer. Each CDR3 is given with its conserved first and last residue. Fields, in order: CDR3 protein, CDR3 DNA, J gene, clone size, D gene, V gene. The D gene is left open where the match is weak. Clone size is stated in some rows and not others, as once, few, many or a class when expanded.

CASRGQDYGYTF	TGTGCCAGCAGAGGCCAGGACTATGGCTACACCTTC	TRBJ1-2	-	-	TRBV5-6
CAIAAGGETDTQYF	TGTGCCATCGCCGCGGGAGGGGAAACAGATACGCAGTATTTT	TRBJ2-3	-	TRBD2	TRBV10-3
CASSIRGGTGANVLTF	TGTGCCAGTAGTATAAGAGGCGGGACCGGGGCCAACGTCCTGACTTTC	TRBJ2-6	-	-	TRBV19
CAWRNLGTGGNEQYF	TGTGCCTGGAGGAACCTAGGGACAGGGGGCAACGAGCAGTACTTC	TRBJ2-7	-	TRBD1	TRBV30
CASSLQADRELFF	TGTGCCAGCAGCTTACAAGCGGATCGGGAGCTGTTTTTT	TRBJ2-2	-	-	TRBV7-3
CASSRRQGPYEQYF	TGTGCCAGCAGCCGCAGACAGGGCCCCTACGAGCAGTACTTC	TRBJ2-7	once	TRBD1	TRBV7-8
CASKEPGSSYEQYF	TGTGCCAGCAAGGAGCCAGGGTCCTCCTACGAGCAGTACTTC	TRBJ2-7	-	-	TRBV6-6
CATSTGELFF	TGTGCCACATCCACCGGGGAGCTGTTTTTT	TRBJ2-2	-	-	TRBV28
CASSQEGLGGQGSGNTIYF	TGCGCCAGCAGCCAAGAAGGTCTAGGGGGACAAGGGTCTGGAAACACCATATATTTT	TRBJ1-3	-	-	TRBV4-3
CASSAGLASYEQYF	TGTGCCAGCAGCGCAGGACTAGCGAGCTACGAGCAGTACTTC	TRBJ2-7	once	TRBD2	TRBV9
CASSEMGRGDSPLHF	TGTGCCAGCAGTGAAATGGGGAGGGGGGATTCACCCCTCCACTTT	TRBJ1-6	-	-	TRBV6-1
CASKEGGSYEQYF	TGTGCCAGCAAGGAGGGAGGCTCCTACGAGCAGTACTTC	TRBJ2-7	-	-	TRBV6-5
CASSQQGDRLFEQYF	TGTGCCAGCAGCCAACAGGGGGATAGGTTGTTCGAGCAGTACTTC	TRBJ2-7	-	TRBD1	TRBV5-4
CASSYDRGDYGYTF	TGTGCCAGCAGCTATGACAGGGGGGACTATGGCTACACCTTC	TRBJ1-2	-	TRBD1	TRBV11-2
CASSFGTSGEGTQYF	TGTGCCAGCAGCTTCGGGACTAGCGGGGAGGGGACCCAGTACTTC	TRBJ2-5	-	TRBD2	TRBV7-2
CASSPRGSPEAFF	TGCGCCAGCAGCCCAAGGGGGTCTCCTGAAGCTTTCTTT	TRBJ1-1	-	-	TRBV5-1
CASSLTRTGGIYEQYF	TGTGCCAGCAGCTTAACGCGGACAGGGGGTATCTACGAGCAGTACTTC	TRBJ2-7	-	TRBD1	TRBV11-2
CASSQGLVPDTQYF	TGTGCCAGCAGCCAGGGACTAGTTCCAGATACGCAGTATTTT	TRBJ2-3	-	TRBD2	TRBV7-7
CASSLFFMGQQVYEQYF	TGTGCCAGCAGCTTATTTTTCATGGGCCAACAAGTCTACGAGCAGTACTTC	TRBJ2-7	once	-	TRBV11-2
CASSTLAGGIGEQYF	TGTGCCAGCAGCACACTAGCGGGGGGGATAGGCGAGCAGTACTTC	TRBJ2-7	few	TRBD2	TRBV7-9
CAWSALGLDEQYF	TGTGCCTGGAGTGCGTTAGGACTTGACGAGCAGTACTTC	TRBJ2-7	-	-	TRBV30
CASSLSTISYEQYF	TGTGCCAGCAGCCTCTCCACTATTAGCTACGAGCAGTACTTC	TRBJ2-7	once	-	TRBV14
CASSFARGETQYF	TGTGCCAGCAGCTTTGCCCGGGGAGAGACCCAGTACTTC	TRBJ2-5	-	-	TRBV7-9
CARGQGMVSNEKLFF	TGTGCCAGGGGACAGGGTATGGTGTCTAATGAAAAACTGTTTTTT	TRBJ1-4	-	TRBD1	TRBV6-1
CASSLNTSPLHF	TGTGCCAGCAGTTTAAACACTTCACCCCTCCACTTT	TRBJ1-6	-	-	TRBV28
CATSPYRAGDQPQHF	TGTGCCACCAGCCCTTACAGGGCCGGGGATCAGCCCCAGCATTTT	TRBJ1-5	-	-	TRBV15
CASSETQVANYEQYF	TGTGCCAGCAGTGAAACCCAGGTTGCAAACTACGAGCAGTACTTC	TRBJ2-7	-	-	TRBV6-1
CSATTGVYEQYF	TGCAGCGCCACGACAGGCGTCTACGAGCAGTACTTC	TRBJ2-7	-	-	TRBV29-1
CASQSRDEQYF	TGTGCCAGCCAGTCACGGGACGAGCAGTACTTC	TRBJ2-7	-	-	TRBV6-1
CASSVGQGYNEQFF	TGTGCCAGCAGCGTAGGACAAGGCTACAATGAGCAGTTCTTC	TRBJ2-1	-	-	TRBV9
CASSATSGIYEQYF	TGTGCCAGCAGCGCAACTAGCGGGATCTACGAGCAGTACTTC	TRBJ2-7	few	TRBD2	TRBV7-2
CASSTRTGYGYTF	TGTGCCAGCAGCACCAGGACAGGATATGGCTACACCTTC	TRBJ1-2	-	TRBD1	TRBV7-6
CASMWTSGGGTGELFF	TGTGCCAGCATGTGGACTAGCGGGGGCGGGACCGGGGAGCTGTTTTTT	TRBJ2-2	-	TRBD2	TRBV11-2
CASSPKGGASQPQHF	TGTGCCAGCAGCCCTAAGGGGGGGGCGAGTCAGCCCCAGCATTTT	TRBJ1-5	few	-	TRBV7-9
CASSKTGVDSPLHF	TGTGCCAGCAGCAAAACAGGGGTGGATTCACCCCTCCACTTT	TRBJ1-6	-	TRBD1	TRBV9
CASSVRWDRASEQYF	TGTGCCAGCAGCGTGAGATGGGACAGGGCCTCCGAGCAGTACTTC	TRBJ2-7	-	TRBD1	TRBV9
CASSYRAGGPDEQYF	TGTGCCAGCAGTTATCGGGCGGGAGGGCCCGACGAGCAGTACTTC	TRBJ2-7	once	TRBD2	TRBV6-5
CASSFLLAGESEQYF	TGTGCCAGCAGTTTCCTACTAGCGGGAGAAAGCGAGCAGTACTTC	TRBJ2-7	-	TRBD2	TRBV27
CASGAPGGEQYF	TGTGCCAGCGGGGCGCCGGGGGGTGAGCAGTACTTC	TRBJ2-7	-	TRBD2	TRBV6-5
CASSLVQGLGQNEKLFF	TGTGCCAGCAGCTTGGTACAGGGATTAGGACAGAATGAAAAACTGTTTTTT	TRBJ1-4	-	-	TRBV5-4
CASSAHGGLDTEAFF	TGTGCCAGCAGCGCCCACGGGGGGCTGGACACTGAAGCTTTCTTT	TRBJ1-1	-	-	TRBV9
CAGTGVDGYTF	TGTGCAGGGACAGGGGTTGATGGCTACACCTTC	TRBJ1-2	-	TRBD1	TRBV7-9
CASSLGSGSPYEQYF	TGTGCCAGCAGTTTAGGGTCAGGCTCCCCCTACGAGCAGTACTTC	TRBJ2-7	-	-	TRBV28
CAISEGLAGGNEQFF	TGTGCCATCAGTGAGGGACTAGCGGGAGGGAATGAGCAGTTCTTC	TRBJ2-1	-	TRBD2	TRBV10-3
CASSKGQGKFSYEQYF	TGTGCCAGCAGCAAGGGACAGGGAAAATTCTCCTACGAGCAGTACTTC	TRBJ2-7	-	TRBD1	TRBV5-6
CASSRDRQTQYF	TGTGCCAGTAGCCGGGACAGGCAGACCCAGTACTTC	TRBJ2-5	-	TRBD1	TRBV19
CAWTGWSHEQYF	TGTGCCTGGACGGGTTGGTCTCACGAGCAGTACTTC	TRBJ2-7	-	-	TRBV30
CASGSGAYNEQFF	TGTGCCAGTGGTAGCGGGGCCTACAATGAGCAGTTCTTC	TRBJ2-1	once	TRBD2	TRBV6-5
CASNTGGSSREQYF	TGTGCCAGCAACACAGGGGGAAGCTCTCGCGAGCAGTACTTC	TRBJ2-7	-	TRBD1	TRBV7-2
CASSTWEGGTGYTF	TGTGCCAGCAGCACCTGGGAAGGGGGCACTGGCTACACCTTC	TRBJ1-2	-	-	TRBV21-1
CAWFGHKPDYGYTF	TGTGCCTGGTTCGGACACAAGCCGGACTATGGCTACACCTTC	TRBJ1-2	-	-	TRBV30
CASSQGRDYNSPLHF	TGTGCCAGCAGCCAAGGCAGGGATTATAATTCACCCCTCCACTTT	TRBJ1-6	-	-	TRBV14
CASSPDSNYGYTF	TGTGCCAGCAGCCCTGACAGCAACTATGGCTACACCTTC	TRBJ1-2	-	-	TRBV7-3
CASSLGGWRIGTDTQYF	TGTGCCAGCAGCTTGGGGGGCTGGCGGATCGGCACAGATACGCAGTATTTT	TRBJ2-3	-	-	TRBV5-4
CASSSPPGQGAREQYF	TGTGCCAGCAGTTCCCCCCCGGGACAGGGGGCGAGGGAGCAGTACTTC	TRBJ2-7	-	TRBD1	TRBV6-5
CASSLFVAGLLFF	TGTGCCAGCAGTTTATTCGTGGCAGGATTGCTGTTTTTT	TRBJ2-2	few	-	TRBV28
CASSLAPKRQDKETQYF	TGCGCCAGCAGCTTGGCCCCCAAACGACAGGATAAAGAGACCCAGTACTTC	TRBJ2-5	-	-	TRBV5-1
CASSGAGGGPYNEQFF	TGTGCCAGCAGTGGAGCGGGAGGGGGTCCGTACAATGAGCAGTTCTTC	TRBJ2-1	-	TRBD2	TRBV2
CASVGGPGELFF	TGTGCCAGTGTCGGGGGGCCCGGGGAGCTGTTTTTT	TRBJ2-2	-	-	TRBV6-5